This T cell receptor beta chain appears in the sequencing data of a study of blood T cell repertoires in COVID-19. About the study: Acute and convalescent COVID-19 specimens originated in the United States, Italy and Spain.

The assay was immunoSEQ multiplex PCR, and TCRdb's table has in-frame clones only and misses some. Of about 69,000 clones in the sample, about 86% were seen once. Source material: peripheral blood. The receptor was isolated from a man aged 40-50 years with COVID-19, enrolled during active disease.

This CDR3 is CASSGGDRGEPQHF. Here the CDR3 DNA reads TGTGCCAGCAGTGGAGGGGACAGGGGAGAGCCCCAGCATTTT. The chain links TRBV2 to TRBJ1-5; 10 bases fit TRBD1. Germline CDR1 and CDR2: SNHLY and FYNNEI. This CDR3 spans 14 amino acids. Trimming removed 4 bases from V and 8 bases from J; junction bases left unmatched: 5.